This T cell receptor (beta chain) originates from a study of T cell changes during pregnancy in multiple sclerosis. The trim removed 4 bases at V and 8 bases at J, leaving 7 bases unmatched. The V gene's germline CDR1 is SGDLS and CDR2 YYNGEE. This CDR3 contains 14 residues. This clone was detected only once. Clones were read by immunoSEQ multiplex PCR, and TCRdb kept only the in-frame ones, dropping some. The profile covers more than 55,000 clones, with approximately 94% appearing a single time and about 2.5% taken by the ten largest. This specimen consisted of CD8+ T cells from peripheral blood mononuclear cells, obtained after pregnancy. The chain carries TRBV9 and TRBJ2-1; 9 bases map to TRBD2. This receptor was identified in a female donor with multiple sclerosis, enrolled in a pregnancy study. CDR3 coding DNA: TGTGCCAGCAGCAAAGGACTAGCGAGGGATGAGCAGTTCTTC. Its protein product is CASSKGLARDEQFF. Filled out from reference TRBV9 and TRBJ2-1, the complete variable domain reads DSGVTQTPKHLITATGQRVTLRCSPRSGDLSVYWYQQSLDQGLQFLIQYYNGEERAKGNILERFSAQQFPDLHSELNLSSLELGDSALYFCASSKGLARDEQFFGPGTRLTVL.